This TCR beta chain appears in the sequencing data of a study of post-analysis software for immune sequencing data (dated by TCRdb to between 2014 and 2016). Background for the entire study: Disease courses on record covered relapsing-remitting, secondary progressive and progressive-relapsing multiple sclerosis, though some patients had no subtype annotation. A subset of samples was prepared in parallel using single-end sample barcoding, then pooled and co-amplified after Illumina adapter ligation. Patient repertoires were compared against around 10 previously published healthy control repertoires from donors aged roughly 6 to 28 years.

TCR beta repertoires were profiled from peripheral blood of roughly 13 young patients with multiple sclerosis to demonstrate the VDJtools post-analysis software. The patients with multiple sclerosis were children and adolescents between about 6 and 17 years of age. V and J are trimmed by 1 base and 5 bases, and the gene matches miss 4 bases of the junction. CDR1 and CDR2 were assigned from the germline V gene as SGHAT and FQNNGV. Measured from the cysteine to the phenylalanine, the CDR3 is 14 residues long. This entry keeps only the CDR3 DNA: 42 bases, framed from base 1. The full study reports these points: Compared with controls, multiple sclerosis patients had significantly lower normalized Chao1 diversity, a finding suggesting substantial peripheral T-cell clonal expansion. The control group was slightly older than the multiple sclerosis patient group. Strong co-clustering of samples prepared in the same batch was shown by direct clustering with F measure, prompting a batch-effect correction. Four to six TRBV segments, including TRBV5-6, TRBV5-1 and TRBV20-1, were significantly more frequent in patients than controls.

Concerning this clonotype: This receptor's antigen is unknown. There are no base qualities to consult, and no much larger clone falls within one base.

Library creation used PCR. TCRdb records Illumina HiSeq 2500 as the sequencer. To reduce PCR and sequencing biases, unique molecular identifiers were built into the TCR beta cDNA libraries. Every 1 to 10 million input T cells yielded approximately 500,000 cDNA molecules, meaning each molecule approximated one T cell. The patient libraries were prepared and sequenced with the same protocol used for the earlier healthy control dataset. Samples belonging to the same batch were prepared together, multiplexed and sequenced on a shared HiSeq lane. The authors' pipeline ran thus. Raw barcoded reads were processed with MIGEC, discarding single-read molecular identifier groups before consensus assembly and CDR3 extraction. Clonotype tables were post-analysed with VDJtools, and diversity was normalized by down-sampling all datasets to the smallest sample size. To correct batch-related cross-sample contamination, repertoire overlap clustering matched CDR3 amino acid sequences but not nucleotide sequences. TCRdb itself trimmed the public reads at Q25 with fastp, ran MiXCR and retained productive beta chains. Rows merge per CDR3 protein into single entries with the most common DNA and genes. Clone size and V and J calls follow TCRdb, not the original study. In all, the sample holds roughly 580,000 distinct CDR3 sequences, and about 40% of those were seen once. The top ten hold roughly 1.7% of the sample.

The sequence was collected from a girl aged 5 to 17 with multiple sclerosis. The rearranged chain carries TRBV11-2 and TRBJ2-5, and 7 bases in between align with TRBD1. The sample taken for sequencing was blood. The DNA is TGTGCCAGCAGCTTAGGTACAGGGGAGGAGACCCAGTACTTC. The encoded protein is CASSLGTGEETQYF. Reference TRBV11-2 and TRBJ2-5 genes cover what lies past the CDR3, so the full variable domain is EAGVAQSPRYKIIEKRQSVAFWCNPISGHATLYWYQQILGQGPKLLIQFQNNGVVDDSQLPKDRFSAERLKGVDSTLKIQPAKLEDSAVYLCASSLGTGEETQYFGPGTRLLVL.